This T cell receptor (beta chain) was sequenced in a study of neurological immune-mediated disorders. Unsorted libraries used 2 million PBMCs kept at -80 degrees C. This clonotype was seen a few times. Its antigen remains unknown. TCRdb reanalysed the 5' RACE reads using MiXCR and keeps one entry per CDR3 protein. The sample includes over 35,000 distinct CDR3 sequences, roughly 4% of them seen just once. Study conclusions and caveats: CDR3 amino acid sequences of expanded clones were not shared across subjects, a result suggesting private repertoires in all groups.

This receptor was taken from a woman in her sixties with multiple sclerosis. Sequenced: PBMCs.

CDR3 amino acids: CASSSRGAGGETQYF. CDR3 nucleotides: TGTGCCAGCAGCTCTCGGGGAGCGGGCGGAGAGACCCAGTACTTC. The rearrangement joins TRBV11-2 to TRBJ2-5, with D possibly being TRBD2 (6 bases). The CDR3 runs 15 residues. Germline CDR1 reads SGHAT; CDR2 reads FQNNGV. The V and J ends lost 4 bases and 4 bases respectively, with 16 bases between them.